A selection of T cell receptor beta chains follows, all from one sample in a study of T-cell memory formation after mild COVID-19. One entry per CDR3 protein results from TCRdb running MiXCR on the 5' RACE reads. The profile shows 280,000 or so distinct CDR3 sequences, more than 15% of them singletons. The sequencing sample was made of PBMCs or a T cell subset sorted from them (not recorded which). These receptors were obtained from a man between 18 and 35 years old who had mild COVID-19 (a few samples of this study predate the infection). Cell type and time point are not known. Each CDR3 is given with its conserved first and last residue. The D gene is left open where the match is weak. Size values are once, few and many counts, or a class for expanded clones, and some rows have none.

TRBD1	TRBV5-1	TRBJ2-7	.	15	CASSLEAGTGVEQYF	TGCGCCAGCAGCTTGGAAGCCGGGACAGGGGTCGAGCAGTACTTC
.	TRBV4-2	TRBJ2-1	.	13	CASSRPRIAEQFF	TGTGCCAGCAGCCGTCCTAGGATTGCTGAGCAGTTCTTC
TRBD1	TRBV29-1	TRBJ1-1	.	15	CSVRTPETGGTEAFF	TGCAGCGTGCGAACCCCGGAGACAGGGGGCACTGAAGCTTTCTTT
.	TRBV28	TRBJ1-2	.	16	CASSSGGGPSAYGYTF	TGTGCCAGCAGCTCCGGGGGCGGACCGTCCGCCTATGGCTACACCTTC
TRBD2	TRBV6-5	TRBJ2-5	few	17	CASSQLGTSLFTETQYF	TGTGCCAGCAGTCAATTGGGGACTAGTTTATTTACAGAGACCCAGTACTTC
TRBD2	TRBV7-6	TRBJ2-5	few	15	CASSLGRGARETQYF	TGTGCCAGCAGCTTAGGGCGGGGGGCTCGTGAGACCCAGTACTTC
.	TRBV29-1	TRBJ1-1	.	12	CSVVGGNTEAFF	TGCAGCGTTGTCGGCGGGAACACTGAAGCTTTCTTT
.	TRBV20-1	TRBJ2-5	.	14	CSARDGSGQETQYF	TGCAGTGCTAGAGATGGGTCGGGACAAGAGACCCAGTACTTC
.	TRBV3-1	TRBJ2-2	few	17	CASSPEGWGYGTGELFF	TGTGCCAGCAGCCCCGAAGGTTGGGGCTACGGGACCGGGGAGCTGTTTTTT
.	TRBV7-8	TRBJ2-3	.	15	CASSLVEYSTDTQYF	TGTGCCAGCAGCTTAGTTGAGTATAGCACAGATACGCAGTATTTT
TRBD1	TRBV7-8	TRBJ2-1	once	17	CASSLVRGRGKYNEQFF	TGTGCCAGCAGCTTAGTAAGGGGCAGGGGGAAATACAATGAGCAGTTCTTC
TRBD2	TRBV14	TRBJ2-2	.	16	CASSRGWRGETGELFF	TGTGCCAGCAGCCGAGGCTGGCGGGGGGAGACCGGGGAGCTGTTTTTT
TRBD1	TRBV15	TRBJ1-5	.	15	CATSTDRGIGQPQHF	TGTGCCACCAGCACCGACAGGGGTATTGGCCAGCCCCAGCATTTT
.	TRBV9	TRBJ1-6	few	13	CASSAGWGSPLHF	TGTGCCAGCAGCGCTGGGTGGGGTTCACCCCTCCACTTT
TRBD1	TRBV4-2	TRBJ2-3	.	15	CASSPGDRGTDTQYF	TGTGCCAGCAGCCCGGGGGACAGGGGTACAGATACGCAGTATTTT
TRBD1	TRBV20-1	TRBJ1-5	.	15	CSAADRGTGNQPQHF	TGCAGTGCCGCGGACAGGGGAACGGGCAATCAGCCCCAGCATTTT
TRBD2	TRBV4-1	TRBJ2-1	.	15	CASSPPVGGYNEQFF	TGCGCCAGCAGCCCCCCCGTCGGGGGGTACAATGAGCAGTTCTTC
.	TRBV4-1	TRBJ2-4	.	15	CASSPLTVAKNIQYF	TGCGCCAGCAGCCCCCTAACCGTAGCCAAAAACATTCAGTACTTC
TRBD1	TRBV5-5	TRBJ1-1	.	16	CASSSLPGQGNTEAFF	TGTGCCAGCAGCTCCCTCCCTGGACAGGGGAACACTGAAGCTTTCTTT
.	TRBV10-1	TRBJ2-5	.	14	CASSESEGRETQYF	TGCGCCAGCAGTGAGTCGGAGGGGCGGGAGACCCAGTACTTC
TRBD1	TRBV6-2/TRBV6-3	TRBJ1-1	.	13	CATRSTGAAEAFF	TGTGCCACCCGATCGACAGGGGCCGCTGAAGCTTTCTTT
.	TRBV4-3	TRBJ2-2	few	17	CASSLLVGGGEGGELFF	TGCGCCAGCAGCCTCCTAGTAGGCGGGGGCGAGGGCGGGGAGCTGTTTTTT
TRBD1	TRBV5-4	TRBJ2-3	.	14	CASSLGTVTDTQYF	TGTGCCAGCAGCTTAGGGACAGTAACAGATACGCAGTATTTT
.	TRBV13	TRBJ2-7	.	16	CASSSLDRRTSYEQYF	TGTGCCAGCAGCTCCCTTGACCGACGGACGAGCTACGAGCAGTACTTC
TRBD1	TRBV4-3	TRBJ1-6	.	16	CASSPQGEVEGTPLHF	TGCGCCAGCAGCCCCCAGGGGGAGGTTGAGGGAACACCCCTCCACTTT
.	TRBV5-4	TRBJ1-1	.	15	CASSLGGRVNTEAFF	TGTGCCAGCAGCTTGGGGGGGCGGGTGAACACTGAAGCTTTCTTT
.	TRBV5-1	TRBJ1-1	once	13	CASRQGSNTEAFF	TGCGCCAGCAGACAGGGTAGTAACACTGAAGCTTTCTTT
.	TRBV5-1	TRBJ2-7	few	15	CASSFSPVQPYEQYF	TGCGCCAGCAGCTTTAGCCCGGTACAGCCCTACGAGCAGTACTTC
.	TRBV5-1	TRBJ1-1	few	13	CASSLAPNTEAFF	TGCGCCAGCAGCTTGGCCCCGAACACTGAAGCTTTCTTT
.	TRBV30	TRBJ1-5	.	12	CAWSISSQPQHF	TGTGCCTGGAGTATAAGTTCTCAGCCCCAGCATTTT
TRBD1	TRBV5-6	TRBJ2-7	.	15	CASSLEDRGTYEQYF	TGTGCCAGCAGCTTGGAGGACAGGGGGACCTACGAGCAGTACTTC
.	TRBV6-5	TRBJ1-3	.	15	CASSYSSWRGDTIYF	TGTGCCAGCAGTTACTCGAGTTGGCGGGGCGACACCATATATTTT
TRBD1	TRBV7-2	TRBJ2-7	few	16	CASSSSRDRGTYEQYF	TGTGCCAGCAGTTCCAGCCGGGACAGGGGAACCTACGAGCAGTACTTC
TRBD1	TRBV11-2	TRBJ2-3	few	17	CASSRRIDRVAEDTQYF	TGTGCCAGCAGCCGCCGAATTGACAGGGTGGCCGAAGATACGCAGTATTTT
TRBD1	TRBV29-1	TRBJ2-1	.	17	CSVVMFLGTGGFNEQFF	TGCAGCGTTGTTATGTTTTTGGGGACAGGGGGTTTCAATGAGCAGTTCTTC
TRBD2	TRBV20-1	TRBJ2-1	few	10	CSAGTSGEFF	TGCAGTGCGGGGACTAGCGGAGAGTTCTTC
.	TRBV12-3/TRBV12-4	TRBJ1-1	few	11	CASRAEIEAFF	TGTGCCAGCAGGGCGGAGATTGAAGCTTTCTTT
.	TRBV2	TRBJ2-2	.	17	CASSEAEGHRYTGELFF	TGTGCCAGCAGTGAAGCAGAGGGACACCGGTACACCGGGGAGCTGTTTTTT
.	TRBV5-1	TRBJ2-1	many	11	CASRFGNEQFF	TGCGCCAGCAGGTTTGGCAATGAGCAGTTCTTC
TRBD1	TRBV30	TRBJ2-7	.	13	CAWRWTGAAEQYF	TGTGCCTGGAGGTGGACAGGGGCGGCCGAGCAGTACTTC
.	TRBV12-3/TRBV12-4	TRBJ1-1	.	15	CASSWGQGMNTEAFF	TGTGCCAGCAGCTGGGGCCAGGGCATGAACACTGAAGCTTTCTTT
TRBD1	TRBV19	TRBJ2-5	few	16	CASSIGAGGHIETQYF	TGTGCCAGTAGTATAGGCGCAGGGGGTCATATAGAGACCCAGTACTTC
.	TRBV7-9	TRBJ2-3	.	14	CASQLGGRTDTQYF	TGTGCCAGCCAATTGGGGGGCCGCACAGATACGCAGTATTTT
.	TRBV18	TRBJ1-2	.	15	CASSPREGVSYGYTF	TGTGCCAGCTCACCGAGGGAGGGGGTCAGCTATGGCTACACCTTC